These 20 T cell receptor beta chains were all obtained from the same sample, sequenced in a study of blood T cell repertoires in COVID-19. Measured with immunoSEQ multiplex PCR; TCRdb has only the in-frame clones, and not every one. The profile covers around 170,000 clones, with about nine tenths appearing a single time and more than 8.5% taken by the ten largest. Sequencing was done on a sample of PBMCs or T cells enriched from blood (not recorded which). The source is a woman under 30 who had recovered from COVID-19.

The V gene is TRBV28, the J gene TRBJ1-2; perhaps TRBD1 as D (6 bases). The CDR3 totals 13 residues. V was cut by 8 bases and J by 8 bases, with 18 bases left in between. Germline V gene lookup returns CDR1 MDHEN and CDR2 SYDVKM. The CDR3 DNA sequence: TGTGCCAGCCAACAGGGTGGAAGTGTCGGCTACACCTTC. It translates to CASQQGGSVGYTF.

The chain is built from TRBV12-3 or TRBV12-4 and TRBJ1-1; TRBD1 might be the D (6 bases). This CDR3 spans 13 amino acids. Trimming cost V 1 base and J 7 bases, with 10 bases left between them. CDR3 sequence: CASSLGRGDEAFF. CDR3 in DNA: TGTGCCAGCAGTTTAGGCAGGGGCGATGAAGCTTTCTTT.

In its sample, this clone was seen a few times. The V gene is TRBV11-1, the J gene TRBJ2-7; maybe TRBD1 (6 bases). CDR3 length: 12 residues. The germline CDR1 and CDR2 sequences are SGHAT and FQDESV (reference sequence). Trimming took off 4 bases at V and 3 bases at J, with 7 bases between the two ends. CDR3 loop: CASSSQGYEQYF. CDR3 nucleotide sequence: TGTGCCAGCAGCTCACAGGGCTACGAGCAGTACTTC.

This chain connects TRBV18 to TRBJ2-7; 8 nucleotides align to TRBD2. J gave up 2 bases and V 6 bases, and 6 bases lay outside the gene matches. The CDR3 sequence is 14 residues long. CDR1 and CDR2 (germline): KGHSH, LQKENI. CDR3 nucleotide sequence: TGTGCCAGCTCGCCGACTAGCGCTACCTACGAGCAGTACTTC. Its translation: CASSPTSATYEQYF.

This rearrangement joins TRBV5-4 to TRBJ1-2, with D perhaps matching TRBD1 (6 bases). Deletions cut 0 bases from V and 1 base from J, with 7 bases between. Germline CDR1 reads SGHNT; CDR2 reads YYREEE (reference sequence). CDR3 length equals 14 residues. CDR3 bases: TGTGCCAGCAGCTTGGAACAGGGTAACTATGGCTACACCTTC. Translated, it gives CASSLEQGNYGYTF.

The rearrangement uses TRBV7-6 and TRBJ2-3; the D gene is possibly TRBD2 (6 bases). The ends were cut back, 6 bases at V and 6 bases at J, with 19 bases in the middle. Germline V CDR1 and CDR2: SGHVS, FNYEAQ. The CDR3 runs to 15 residues. The CDR3 spells CASRRDSYKPDTQYF. The CDR3 DNA is TGTGCCAGCAGACGGGACTCATACAAACCGGATACGCAGTATTTT.

CDR3 coding DNA: TGTGCCAGCAGTTACTCGACCGGGACTGCATACGAGCAGTACTTC. Translated, it gives CASSYSTGTAYEQYF. The chain employs TRBV6-5 and TRBJ2-7; D possibly corresponds to TRBD2 (6 bases). The CDR3 is 15 amino acids. Looked up from germline, CDR1 is MNHEY and CDR2 is SVGAGI. V was trimmed by 0 bases and J by 4 bases, leaving 13 bases between them.

J is TRBJ2-7 and V is TRBV4-1; the match to TRBD1 covers 8 bases. Unmatched junction bases numbered 4, after V lost 6 bases and J lost 0 bases. The CDR3 is 14 amino acids. CDR1 is MGHRA, CDR2 YSYEKL, per germline. CDR3 region: CASRRTGSSYEQYF. CDR3 nucleotides: TGCGCCAGCAGGCGGACAGGGAGCTCCTACGAGCAGTACTTC.

This rearrangement joins TRBV5-4 to TRBJ2-1, with 13 bases matching TRBD2. The germline V gene encodes CDR1 SGHNT and CDR2 YYREEE (reference sequence). Germline trimming cut 1 base from V and 2 bases from J; bases unmatched to any gene: 0. The CDR3 sequence is 16 residues long. CDR3 sequence reads: CASSLTSGGAYNEQFF. CDR3 in DNA: TGTGCCAGCAGCTTGACTAGCGGGGGGGCCTACAATGAGCAGTTCTTC.

The rearrangement uses TRBV19 and TRBJ2-3, with TRBD1 identical over 8 bases. The ends lost 1 base at V and 6 bases at J; junction bases unmatched: 18. Germline V CDR1 and CDR2: LNHDA, SQIVND (reference sequence). The CDR3 runs 19 residues. The CDR3 protein is CASSIGTITGTGRMDTQYF. In DNA, the CDR3 is TGTGCCAGTAGTATAGGGACTATTACGGGGACAGGTAGAATGGATACGCAGTATTTT.

This clone was seen a few times. This sequence joins TRBV7-6 and TRBJ2-2, with 8 bases fitting TRBD1. Germline V gene data show CDR1 as SGHVS and CDR2 as FNYEAQ. V shed 2 bases and J 6 bases; nucleotides not matched to a gene: 11. CDR3 size: 17 residues. CDR3 coding DNA: TGTGCCAGCAGCTTATTGTCAGGGGGCATCCTCGCCGGGGAGCTGTTTTTT. Residues: CASSLLSGGILAGELFF.

The chain uses TRBV27 and TRBJ2-5; D is possibly TRBD1 (6 bases). V shed 3 bases and J shed 2 bases, with 13 bases lying between them. CDR1 and CDR2 from the germline V gene are MNHEY and SMNVEV (reference sequence). There are 15 residues in the CDR3. CDR3 sequence reads: CASSFTTGLQETQYF. For the CDR3, the DNA is TGTGCCAGCAGTTTTACCACAGGGCTGCAAGAGACCCAGTACTTC.

The V call is TRBV28, the J call TRBJ1-2; D remains unclear. Trimming cost V 2 bases and J 0 bases, with 7 bases left between them. This CDR3 is built from 14 residues. Germline V gives CDR1 MDHEN, CDR2 SYDVKM. CDR3 sequence (DNA): TGTGCCAGCAGTTTACGCACAGCTAACTATGGCTACACCTTC. This translates into CASSLRTANYGYTF.

This sequence joins TRBV9 and TRBJ1-1, with a possible D match to TRBD1 (6 bases). V was shortened by 0 bases and J by 7 bases, with 16 bases between the two germline ends. CDR3 size: 15 residues. Germline V gives CDR1 SGDLS, CDR2 YYNGEE. The CDR3 nucleotides are TGTGCCAGCAGCGTAGGAGGGGGGGTGGAGATTGAAGCTTTCTTT. It yields the protein CASSVGGGVEIEAFF.

This clone was counted between two and nine times. The gene calls are TRBV5-4 and TRBJ2-7; D unresolved. V shed 4 bases and J shed 2 bases, with 13 bases lying between them. From germline, CDR1 is SGHNT and CDR2 YYREEE (reference sequence). The CDR3 is made up of 14 amino acids. Written as DNA, the CDR3 is TGTGCCAGCAGCCACACCGACACAGCCTACGAGCAGTACTTC. Protein sequence: CASSHTDTAYEQYF.

This chain uses TRBV18 with TRBJ2-3; D uncertain. This CDR3 is 15 amino acids long. The germline V and J ends were trimmed by 3 bases and 1 base, with 11 bases remaining between them. CDR1 KGHSH and CDR2 LQKENI come from the germline V gene. CDR3 sequence: CASSPIALGTDTQYF. The DNA for the CDR3 is TGTGCCAGCTCACCTATAGCACTGGGCACAGATACGCAGTATTTT.

This clone was observed a single time. This CDR3 reads CASSLTGLGNTIYF. CDR3 sequence (DNA): TGTGCCAGCAGCCTAACAGGGCTAGGAAACACCATATATTTT. The chain links TRBV7-8 to TRBJ1-3, with D maybe TRBD1 (6 bases). Trimming left V 5 bases short and J 4 bases short, with 12 bases between. This CDR3 comprises 14 residues. Germline assignment: CDR1 SGHVS and CDR2 FQNEAQ.

The chain is built from TRBV18 and TRBJ1-5, with unresolved D. Trimming cost V 2 bases and J 0 bases, with 8 bases left between them. In germline, CDR1 is KGHSH, CDR2 LQKENI. This CDR3 contains 15 residues. CDR3 region: CASSPAAHSNQPQHF. As DNA, the CDR3 is TGTGCCAGCTCACCAGCGGCACATAGCAATCAGCCCCAGCATTTT.

V is TRBV18 and J is TRBJ2-7, with 9 bases fitting TRBD1. CDR3 length equals 14 residues. In germline, CDR1 is KGHSH, CDR2 LQKENI. V trimming: 5 bases; J trimming: 3 bases; junction bases outside the gene matches: 5. In nucleotides, the CDR3 is TGTGCCAGCTCAGACGGACAGGGGTACTACGAGCAGTACTTC. It yields the protein CASSDGQGYYEQYF.

The J gene is TRBJ1-4, the V gene TRBV13, with D maybe TRBD1 (5 bases). The V and J ends lost 3 bases and 3 bases respectively, with 11 bases between them. Germline CDR1 and CDR2: PRHDT and FYEKMQ (reference sequence). This CDR3 has 15 amino acids. In DNA form, the CDR3 reads TGTGCCAGCAGCTTTTTGGGGGGATCTAATGAAAAACTGTTTTTT. Amino acids: CASSFLGGSNEKLFF.